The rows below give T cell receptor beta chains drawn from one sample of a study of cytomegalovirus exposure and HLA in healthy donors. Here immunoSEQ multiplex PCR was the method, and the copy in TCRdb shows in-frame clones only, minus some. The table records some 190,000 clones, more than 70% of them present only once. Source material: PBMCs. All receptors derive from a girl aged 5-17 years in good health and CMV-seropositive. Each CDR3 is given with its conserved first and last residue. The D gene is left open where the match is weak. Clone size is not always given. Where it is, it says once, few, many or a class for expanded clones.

DNA: TGTGCCAGCAGTGAAGCCTATCCGGACAGGACCGGGGAGCTGTTTTTT
CDR3: CASSEAYPDRTGELFF
size: .
D: TRBD1
V: TRBV25-1
J: TRBJ2-2

DNA: TGTGCCAGCAGCTTAGGCCAGGGCGGAACCGGGGAGCTGTTTTTT
CDR3: CASSLGQGGTGELFF
size: .
D: .
V: TRBV7-2
J: TRBJ2-2

DNA: TGTGCCAGCAGTGCCTCGACTAGCGGGAGCATCGGGGAGCTGTTTTTT
CDR3: CASSASTSGSIGELFF
size: few
D: TRBD2
V: TRBV6-1
J: TRBJ2-2

DNA: TGTGCCAGCAGTGACCCCAGGACTACTGGGGCCAACGTCCTGACTTTC
CDR3: CASSDPRTTGANVLTF
size: .
D: .
V: TRBV2
J: TRBJ2-6

DNA: TGTGCCAGCAGCGTAGGGGGATCTAATGAAAAACTGTTTTTT
CDR3: CASSVGGSNEKLFF
size: few
D: .
V: TRBV5-5
J: TRBJ1-4

DNA: TGTGCCAGTGGAAAGTGGAATAGCGGGAGCAGTGAGACCCAGTACTTC
CDR3: CASGKWNSGSSETQYF
size: .
D: TRBD2
V: TRBV7-2
J: TRBJ2-5

DNA: TGCGCCAGCAGTGTGCGTGGTCCTTTCTACGAGCAGTACTTC
CDR3: CASSVRGPFYEQYF
size: .
D: .
V: TRBV10-2
J: TRBJ2-7

DNA: TGTGCCAGCAAGAGGGCGGAGAGCTCCTACAATGAGCAGTTCTTC
CDR3: CASKRAESSYNEQFF
size: .
D: .
V: TRBV2
J: TRBJ2-1

DNA: TGTGCCAGCAGCAAAGGTCCTGAGACAGGGGCCACAGATACGCAGTATTTT
CDR3: CASSKGPETGATDTQYF
size: .
D: TRBD1
V: TRBV4-2
J: TRBJ2-3

DNA: TGTGCCAGCAGCTTAATGGGCTCCGGACTAGCGGGAACCTACAATGAGCAGTTCTTC
CDR3: CASSLMGSGLAGTYNEQFF
size: .
D: TRBD2
V: TRBV7-3
J: TRBJ2-1

DNA: TGCGCCAGCAGCTTGGGGGCAGACTACAATGAGCAGTTCTTC
CDR3: CASSLGADYNEQFF
size: .
D: .
V: TRBV5-1
J: TRBJ2-1